This T cell receptor (beta chain) was identified in a study of shared clonotypes between healthy human individuals. The CDR3 extends over 14 amino acids. The germline gives CDR1 SEHNR, CDR2 FQNEAQ (reference sequence). Trimming took 5 bases from V and 4 from J, leaving 12 bases between them. On this clone: The antigen is not known.

The run depth of the assay was deep. It was about 190 ng DNA, 33,000 or so T cell genomes, that sorted-subset replicate PCRs used. Clones were sequenced by immunoSEQ multiplex PCR, and TCRdb holds only the in-frame ones, with some missing. The sample lists about 1.5 million clones; under 99% were seen once. Study-level findings and limits: Naive subsets typically showed greater estimated richness than memory subsets. Non-shared clonotypes displayed generation probabilities falling below those of clonotypes present in all four donors.

The source material was naive CD4+ T cells sorted from blood. Subset given: CD45RA+ positively selected. V and J are TRBV7-9 and TRBJ2-1; D is uncertain. The source is a man aged 25-45 years in good health. The CDR3 nucleotides are TGTGCCAGCAGCCGTCGGACGGAATACAATGAGCAGTTCTTC. Protein sequence: CASSRRTEYNEQFF.